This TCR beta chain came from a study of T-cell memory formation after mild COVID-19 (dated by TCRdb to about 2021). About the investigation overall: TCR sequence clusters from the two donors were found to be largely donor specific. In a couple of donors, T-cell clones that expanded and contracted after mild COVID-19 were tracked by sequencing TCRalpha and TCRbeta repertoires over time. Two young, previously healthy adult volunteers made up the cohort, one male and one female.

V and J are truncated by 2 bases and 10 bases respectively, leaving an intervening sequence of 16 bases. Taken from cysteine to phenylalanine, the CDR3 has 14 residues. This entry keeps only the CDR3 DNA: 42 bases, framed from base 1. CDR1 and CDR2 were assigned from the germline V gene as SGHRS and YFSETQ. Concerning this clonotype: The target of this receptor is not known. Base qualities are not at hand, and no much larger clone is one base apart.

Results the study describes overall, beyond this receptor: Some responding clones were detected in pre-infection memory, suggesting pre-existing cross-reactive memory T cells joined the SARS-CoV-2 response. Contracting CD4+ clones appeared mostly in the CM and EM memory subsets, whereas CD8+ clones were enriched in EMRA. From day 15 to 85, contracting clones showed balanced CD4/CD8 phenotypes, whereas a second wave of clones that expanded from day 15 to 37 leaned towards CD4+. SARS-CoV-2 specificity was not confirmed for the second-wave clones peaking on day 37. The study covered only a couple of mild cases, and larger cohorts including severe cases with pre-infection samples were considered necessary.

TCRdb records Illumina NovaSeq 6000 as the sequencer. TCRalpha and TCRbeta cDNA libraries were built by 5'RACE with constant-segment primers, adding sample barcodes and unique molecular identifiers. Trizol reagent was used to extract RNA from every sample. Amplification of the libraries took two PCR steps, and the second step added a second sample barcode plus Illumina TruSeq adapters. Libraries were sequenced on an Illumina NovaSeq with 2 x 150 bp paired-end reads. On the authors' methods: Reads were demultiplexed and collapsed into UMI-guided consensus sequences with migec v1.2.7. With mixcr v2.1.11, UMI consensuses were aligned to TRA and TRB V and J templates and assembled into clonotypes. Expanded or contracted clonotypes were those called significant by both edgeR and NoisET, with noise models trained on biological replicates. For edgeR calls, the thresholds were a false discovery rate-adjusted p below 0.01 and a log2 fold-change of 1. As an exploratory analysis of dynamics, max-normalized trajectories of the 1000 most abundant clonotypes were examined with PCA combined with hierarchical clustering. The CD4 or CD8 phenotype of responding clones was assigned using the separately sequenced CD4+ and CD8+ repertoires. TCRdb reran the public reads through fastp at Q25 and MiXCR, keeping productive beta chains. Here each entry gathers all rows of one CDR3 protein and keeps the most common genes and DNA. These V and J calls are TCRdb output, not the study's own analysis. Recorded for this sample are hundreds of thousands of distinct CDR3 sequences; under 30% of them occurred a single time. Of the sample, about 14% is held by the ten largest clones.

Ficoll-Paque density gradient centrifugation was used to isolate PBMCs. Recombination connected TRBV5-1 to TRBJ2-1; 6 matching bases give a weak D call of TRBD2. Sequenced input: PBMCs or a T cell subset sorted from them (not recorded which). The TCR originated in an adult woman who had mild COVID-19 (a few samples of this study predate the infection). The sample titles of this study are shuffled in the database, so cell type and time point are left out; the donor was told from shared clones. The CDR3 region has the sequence CASSLWRGENEQFF. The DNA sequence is TGCGCCAGCAGCTTATGGCGGGGAGAGAACGAGCAGTTCTTC.